The clone carrying this TCR beta chain is medium-sized (0.01 to 0.1%) within its sample. The antigen remains undetermined. The sample belongs to a study of T cells in localized non-small cell lung cancer. The table came from immunoSEQ multiplex PCR; TCRdb's copy has only in-frame clones and leaves some out. Of about 2,300 clones listed, around 20% are singletons. Study-wide results and caveats: Uninvolved adjacent lung had the highest recorded T cell clonality, with tumor below it. For the top 100 tumor clones, a median roughly 53 also appeared in adjacent lung. A denser population of T cells in blood accompanied longer overall survival.

V dropped 1 base and J dropped 5; count of bases not matched to a gene: 7. CDR3 length equals 15 residues. Germline lookup yields CDR1 SNHLY and CDR2 FYNNEI. The rearrangement links TRBV2 to TRBJ2-5; 7 bases align to TRBD1. This TCR was sampled from a male donor older than 55 with stage II lung adenocarcinoma. This material consisted of lung tumor tissue, taken before any cancer treatment. CDR3 amino acids: CASSEGQGGYETQYF. In DNA, the CDR3 is TGTGCCAGCAGTGAAGGACAGGGTGGTTACGAGACCCAGTACTTC.